A selection of T cell receptor beta chains follows, all from one sample in a study of early T cells in non-severe SARS-CoV-2 infection. TCRdb re-analysed the 5' RACE reads in MiXCR, keeping a single row per CDR3 protein. The sample has fewer than 120,000 distinct CDR3 sequences, about 12% seen once. The source material was whole blood, sampled at baseline. These receptors all come from an adult who was a healthcare worker with PCR-confirmed SARS-CoV-2 infection or an uninfected control (not recorded which). Each CDR3 is given with its conserved first and last residue. A D gene is named only where the DNA matches it firmly. Only part of the rows carry a size: once, few, many, or a class if the clone is expanded.

CDR3 length,J gene,V gene,D gene,clone size,CDR3 protein,CDR3 DNA
12,TRBJ2-5,TRBV7-2,NA,few,CASSPLQETQYF,TGTGCCAGCAGCCCACTTCAAGAGACCCAGTACTTC
14,TRBJ2-1,TRBV18,NA,many,CASSLQGLVNEQFF,TGTGCCAGCTCACTCCAGGGGTTGGTAAATGAGCAGTTCTTC
13,TRBJ2-5,TRBV28,NA,many,CASSWTDQETQYF,TGTGCCAGCAGTTGGACGGACCAAGAGACCCAGTACTTC
17,TRBJ2-3,TRBV7-8,TRBD1,NA,CASSLGPGQGLTDTQYF,TGTGCCAGCAGCTTGGGGCCGGGACAGGGATTAACAGATACGCAGTATTTT
15,TRBJ2-7,TRBV5-1,TRBD2,NA,CASSQGTSDNYEQYF,TGCGCCAGCAGCCAAGGGACTAGCGATAACTACGAGCAGTACTTC
15,TRBJ1-1,TRBV5-1,TRBD1,few,CASSLEVQGGTEAFF,TGCGCCAGCAGCTTGGAAGTACAGGGGGGCACTGAAGCTTTCTTT
16,TRBJ2-3,TRBV4-2,NA,NA,CASSLRLDLNTDTQYF,TGTGCCAGCAGCCTCCGACTGGATCTGAACACAGATACGCAGTATTTT
16,TRBJ1-1,TRBV7-2,TRBD1,NA,CASSSWTGSMNTEAFF,TGTGCCAGCAGCTCGTGGACAGGGTCCATGAACACTGAAGCTTTCTTT
13,TRBJ1-5,TRBV5-6,NA,many,CASSSSPDQPQHF,TGTGCCAGCAGCTCGTCCCCGGATCAGCCCCAGCATTTT
13,TRBJ2-2,TRBV7-8,NA,NA,CASSLSWAGELFF,TGTGCCAGCAGCCTAAGTTGGGCCGGGGAGCTGTTTTTT